The text below deals with one T cell receptor beta chain. No cognate antigen has been identified for it. Base qualities are not provided; no much larger clone lies one nucleotide away. Library creation used the immunoSEQ multiplex PCR assay. Entries here come from immuneACCESS through TCRdb and include only in-frame sequences with V and J called. Some clones fail to appear in such tables; in the studies checked, an unresolved V gene covers under half of the shortfall, and the cause of the remainder is unknown. The sample table holds 150,000 to 200,000 clones, of which about 90% were seen once. The ten largest clones represent approximately 4.9% of the sample. Inclusive of the bounding cysteine and phenylalanine, the CDR3 is 14 residues long. Only the CDR3 portion is preserved as DNA: 42 bases, with reading frame beginning at the first base. V is reduced by 4 bases and J by 1 base, leaving a spacing of 10 bases between them. According to the germline V gene, CDR1 reads SGHTA and CDR2 reads FQGNSA.

These data are taken from a study of control samples from healthy donors and cancer patients (TCRdb year 2020). The chain is assembled from TRBV7-2 and TRBJ1-1; the D gene is perhaps TRBD1, from 5 matching bases. The receptor comes from a woman aged 25 to 39 in good health. Sequenced input: blood. The bases read TGTGCCAGCAGCTCCTATGGGGGGAACACTGAAGCTTTCTTT. Its protein reads: CASSSYGGNTEAFF.